This is a list of T cell receptor beta chains from one sample in a study of shared clonotypes between healthy human individuals. Using immunoSEQ multiplex PCR, the repertoire was profiled, and TCRdb retains in-frame clones only, with some absent. The sample carries roughly 2 million clones, about 95% recorded once. Sequenced sample: naive CD8+ T cells sorted from blood. The receptors were gathered from a young man in good health. CDR3s include the opening cysteine and the closing phenylalanine or tryptophan. Fields, in order: J gene, clone size, D gene, V gene, CDR3 protein, CDR3 DNA. D genes are given only for firm matches. Clone sizes are given selectively: once, few, many, or a class where the clone is expanded.

J: TRBJ2-7
size: -
D: TRBD2
V: TRBV5-6
CDR3: CASSTGLAVYEQYF
DNA: TGTGCCAGCAGCACCGGACTAGCGGTATACGAGCAGTACTTC

J: TRBJ2-7
size: -
D: -
V: TRBV4-1
CDR3: CASSQEGSAGFLSYEQYF
DNA: TGCGCCAGCAGCCAAGAGGGGTCCGCGGGGTTCCTCTCCTACGAGCAGTACTTC

J: TRBJ1-4
size: -
D: -
V: TRBV30
CDR3: CAWSVSEKLFF
DNA: TGTGCCTGGAGTGTTTCGGAAAAACTGTTTTTT

J: TRBJ1-2
size: -
D: TRBD1
V: TRBV7-9
CDR3: CASSARDRADYGYTF
DNA: TGTGCCAGCAGCGCACGGGACAGGGCGGACTATGGCTACACCTTC

J: TRBJ2-1
size: -
D: TRBD1
V: TRBV14
CDR3: CASSPDRNYDEQFF
DNA: TGTGCCAGCAGCCCGGACAGGAATTACGATGAGCAGTTCTTC

J: TRBJ2-3
size: -
D: -
V: TRBV4-3
CDR3: CASGQDLLSTDTQYF
DNA: TGCGCCAGCGGGCAGGACCTACTTAGCACAGATACGCAGTATTTT

J: TRBJ1-2
size: -
D: -
V: TRBV9
CDR3: CASSVAVNNYGYTF
DNA: TGTGCCAGCAGCGTAGCAGTTAATAACTATGGCTACACCTTC

J: TRBJ2-5
size: once
D: -
V: TRBV5-1
CDR3: CASSLEGVLGETQYF
DNA: TGCGCCAGCAGCTTGGAAGGTGTCTTGGGAGAGACCCAGTACTTC

J: TRBJ1-2
size: once
D: -
V: TRBV4-3
CDR3: CASSQDVGNYGYTF
DNA: TGCGCCAGCAGCCAAGATGTAGGAAACTATGGCTACACCTTC

J: TRBJ1-3
size: -
D: -
V: TRBV28
CDR3: CASSQPAWDFGNTIYF
DNA: TGTGCCAGCAGTCAACCTGCCTGGGATTTTGGAAACACCATATATTTT

J: TRBJ2-7
size: -
D: -
V: TRBV6-5
CDR3: CATGPSSSYEQYF
DNA: TGTGCCACTGGACCGAGCAGCTCCTACGAGCAGTACTTC

J: TRBJ1-2
size: -
D: -
V: TRBV21-1
CDR3: CASSRKGFHYGYTF
DNA: TGTGCCAGCAGCAGGAAGGGTTTCCACTATGGCTACACCTTC

J: TRBJ2-7
size: -
D: -
V: TRBV10-3
CDR3: CAISHGTTSGYEQYF
DNA: TGTGCCATCAGCCACGGGACGACCTCGGGCTACGAGCAGTACTTC

J: TRBJ2-7
size: -
D: TRBD1
V: TRBV28
CDR3: CASRFGQGALDEQYF
DNA: TGTGCCAGCAGATTCGGACAGGGGGCCCTCGACGAGCAGTACTTC

J: TRBJ2-3
size: once
D: TRBD2
V: TRBV9
CDR3: CASSDRLAGGGMGTDTQYF
DNA: TGTGCCAGCAGCGATCGACTAGCGGGAGGTGGGATGGGCACAGATACGCAGTATTTT

J: TRBJ1-2
size: -
D: TRBD1
V: TRBV5-1
CDR3: CASSFRQGENGYTF
DNA: TGCGCCAGCAGCTTTAGACAGGGAGAAAATGGCTACACCTTC

J: TRBJ2-7
size: -
D: -
V: TRBV19
CDR3: CASSVAGSYEQYF
DNA: TGTGCCAGTAGTGTGGCGGGGTCCTACGAGCAGTACTTC

J: TRBJ1-1
size: -
D: -
V: TRBV6-5
CDR3: CASSYAGSEAFF
DNA: TGTGCCAGCAGTTACGCGGGGTCTGAAGCTTTCTTT

J: TRBJ2-3
size: -
D: -
V: TRBV7-6
CDR3: CASSLSLGESTDTQYF
DNA: TGTGCCAGCAGCTTATCCCTAGGGGAGAGTACAGATACGCAGTATTTT

J: TRBJ2-7
size: -
D: -
V: TRBV4-1
CDR3: CASSLRLSDYEQYF
DNA: TGCGCCAGCAGCCTCCGTCTTAGCGACTACGAGCAGTACTTC

J: TRBJ2-7
size: -
D: -
V: TRBV11-2
CDR3: CASRGPPELYEQYF
DNA: TGTGCCAGCAGGGGGCCTCCGGAACTCTACGAGCAGTACTTC

J: TRBJ2-1
size: -
D: -
V: TRBV11-2
CDR3: CASGMARGVFF
DNA: TGTGCCAGCGGGATGGCCAGGGGAGTTTTCTTC

J: TRBJ1-5
size: few
D: -
V: TRBV5-5
CDR3: CASSLKQGSQPQHF
DNA: TGTGCCAGCAGCTTGAAGCAGGGGTCGCAGCCCCAGCATTTT

J: TRBJ2-7
size: -
D: -
V: TRBV5-4
CDR3: CASSFGQFYEQYF
DNA: TGTGCCAGCAGCTTCGGACAATTCTACGAGCAGTACTTC

J: TRBJ2-3
size: -
D: -
V: TRBV2
CDR3: CASSARGYPDTQYF
DNA: TGTGCCAGCAGTGCTAGGGGGTATCCAGATACGCAGTATTTT

J: TRBJ1-5
size: -
D: -
V: TRBV9
CDR3: CASSVGRDQPNQPQHF
DNA: TGTGCCAGCAGCGTAGGGAGGGACCAACCTAATCAGCCCCAGCATTTT

J: TRBJ2-7
size: -
D: -
V: TRBV7-9
CDR3: CASSLGLGGMDGSSYEQYF
DNA: TGTGCCAGCAGCTTAGGGTTAGGGGGGATGGACGGTAGCTCCTACGAGCAGTACTTC

J: TRBJ2-7
size: -
D: TRBD1
V: TRBV5-1
CDR3: CASRISGTGLGEQYF
DNA: TGCGCCAGCAGGATATCCGGGACAGGGCTGGGCGAGCAGTACTTC

J: TRBJ2-7
size: -
D: -
V: TRBV5-4
CDR3: CASSPGWGDSYEQYF
DNA: TGTGCCAGCAGTCCCGGTTGGGGGGACTCCTACGAGCAGTACTTC

J: TRBJ2-7
size: -
D: -
V: TRBV5-1
CDR3: CASSLGAGYEQYF
DNA: TGCGCCAGCAGCTTGGGGGCGGGGTACGAGCAGTACTTC

J: TRBJ2-3
size: -
D: TRBD2
V: TRBV28
CDR3: CASSGGDSTDTQYF
DNA: TGTGCCAGCAGTGGGGGGGACAGCACAGATACGCAGTATTTT

J: TRBJ1-1
size: -
D: -
V: TRBV7-9
CDR3: CASSLRQAVNTEAFF
DNA: TGTGCCAGCAGCTTACGACAGGCGGTGAACACTGAAGCTTTCTTT

J: TRBJ2-7
size: -
D: -
V: TRBV27
CDR3: CASSLTMDGYEQYF
DNA: TGTGCCAGCAGTTTGACTATGGATGGCTACGAGCAGTACTTC

J: TRBJ1-5
size: -
D: -
V: TRBV28
CDR3: CASRLGAQGQPQHF
DNA: TGTGCCAGCAGACTCGGGGCGCAAGGGCAGCCCCAGCATTTT